These 30 T cell receptor beta chains originate from one sample sequenced in a study of control samples from healthy donors and cancer patients. The method was immunoSEQ multiplex PCR; TCRdb's version includes in-frame clones alone and lacks a portion of them. Here the sample spans about 40,000 clones, 87% being singletons. Sequencing input: PBMCs. The receptors stem from a woman between 55 and 75 years old with lung cancer.

This chain uses TRBV28 with TRBJ1-2; D not certain. V lost 6 bases to trimming and J lost 2 bases, with 13 bases between them. This CDR3 contains 14 residues. Germline CDR1 is MDHEN and CDR2 is SYDVKM. The CDR3: CASRSSSGNYGYTF. In nucleotides, the CDR3 is TGTGCCAGCAGGTCCTCTAGCGGAAACTATGGCTACACCTTC.

This chain joins TRBV5-1 and TRBJ1-2, with no clear D. Germline V gives CDR1 SGHRS, CDR2 YFSETQ. V lost 0 bases to trimming and J lost 8 bases, with 8 bases between them. This CDR3 spans 12 amino acids. The CDR3 reads CASSLEFDGYTF. CDR3 bases: TGCGCCAGCAGCTTGGAGTTCGACGGCTACACCTTC.

A single count supports this clone. V usage is TRBV19 and J usage is TRBJ2-7; 10 bases are shared with TRBD2. CDR1 is LNHDA and CDR2 is SQIVND in the germline V gene (reference sequence). This CDR3 comprises 16 residues. The V and J ends lost 7 bases and 2 bases, in that order; junction bases with no gene match: 11. CDR3 protein: CASTYSGLAETYEQYF. Written as DNA, the CDR3 is TGTGCCAGTACCTATTCTGGACTAGCGGAAACCTACGAGCAGTACTTC.

The rearrangement uses TRBV6-6 and TRBJ1-3, with D hard to call. CDR1 and CDR2 (germline): MNHNY, SVGAGI (reference sequence). V shed 5 bases and J shed 4 bases, with 21 bases lying between them. CDR3 length equals 17 residues. CDR3 nucleotides: TGTGCCAGCAGTCTTACCCTTCCGGGAGCCACGGGAAACACCATATATTTT. This sequence encodes CASSLTLPGATGNTIYF.

The chain couples TRBV2 to TRBJ2-2, with D perhaps assigned TRBD1 or TRBD2 (5 bases each). Germline V gives CDR1 SNHLY, CDR2 FYNNEI. Trimming took off 11 bases at V and 0 bases at J, with 22 bases between the two ends. The CDR3 covers 17 residues. The chain's CDR3 is CALSRQGPNSNTGELFF. The DNA for the CDR3 is TGTGCCTTAAGCCGGCAGGGACCGAATTCGAACACCGGGGAGCTGTTTTTT.

This clone was recorded once. The chain combines TRBV27 with TRBJ1-1, with D perhaps TRBD1 (6 bases). The V gene's germline CDR1 is MNHEY and CDR2 SMNVEV (reference sequence). The CDR3 spans 15 residues. V was pared by 5 bases and J by 8 bases, with 21 bases between. CDR3 protein: CASSTRGGQPSEAFF. The CDR3 DNA is TGTGCCAGCAGTACCCGGGGAGGACAGCCGTCGGAAGCTTTCTTT.

V usage is TRBV11-3 and J usage is TRBJ2-7, with D maybe TRBD2 (5 bases). Trimming pared 5 bases from V and 2 bases from J, leaving 7 bases between. CDR3 length equals 12 residues. The V gene's germline CDR1 is SGHNT and CDR2 YENEEA. CDR3 nucleotides: TGTGCCAGCAGCCTCGGGGCCTACGAGCAGTACTTC. This gives the protein CASSLGAYEQYF.

This clone was counted once. The V gene is TRBV14, the J gene TRBJ1-1; D unclear. The CDR3 spans 13 residues. Germline CDR1 SGHDN, CDR2 FVKESK. V lost 5 bases, J lost 3 bases, and 10 bases lay in between. The CDR3 here is CASSDDLDTEAFF. The CDR3 DNA reads TGTGCCAGCAGCGACGACCTAGACACTGAAGCTTTCTTT.

This clone ranks as medium-sized. This rearrangement joins TRBV9 to TRBJ1-4, with TRBD1 as a possible D gene (6 bases). The V gene lost 4 bases and the J gene lost 7 bases, with 17 bases spanning the gap. This CDR3 has 15 amino acids. CDR1 is SGDLS, CDR2 YYNGEE, per germline. CDR3 bases: TGTGCCAGCAGCCCCAGAAGAGGGGGGGTTGAAAAACTGTTTTTT. It specifies CASSPRRGGVEKLFF.

The chain has TRBV27 and TRBJ1-1, with no clear D. The CDR3 runs to 15 residues. V was shortened by 2 bases and J by 0 bases, with 10 bases between the two germline ends. Germline-derived CDR1 and CDR2 are MNHEY and SMNVEV (reference sequence). The CDR3 spells CASSLTENMNTEAFF. The CDR3 DNA sequence: TGTGCCAGCAGTTTAACGGAAAATATGAACACTGAAGCTTTCTTT.

The chain couples TRBV24-1 to TRBJ2-7; D is possibly TRBD1 (6 bases). Per the germline V gene, CDR1 is KGHDR and CDR2 is SFDVKD. CDR3 length: 13 residues. Trimming cost V 4 bases and J 6 bases, with 12 bases left between them. The CDR3 loop reads CATSEGASVEQYF. The CDR3, as DNA: TGTGCCACCAGTGAGGGGGCCTCGGTCGAGCAGTACTTC.

This chain joins TRBV5-1 and TRBJ1-1; D remains unclear. The V end was cut by 1 base, the J end by 0 bases, with 7 bases between. There are 14 residues in the CDR3. Germline V gene sequence: CDR1 SGHRS, CDR2 YFSETQ. The CDR3 region has the DNA TGCGCCAGCAGCTTGACAGCTTTGAACACTGAAGCTTTCTTT. Protein: CASSLTALNTEAFF.

The table lists this clone with a count of one. This chain joins TRBV28 and TRBJ1-6; D is ambiguous. V was pared by 6 bases and J by 0 bases, with 15 bases between. Germline V gene data show CDR1 as MDHEN and CDR2 as SYDVKM. The CDR3 has 17 amino acids. CDR3 in DNA: TGTGCCAGCAGACCGCTTCTAGGAAGCTCCTATAATTCACCCCTCCACTTT. This gives the protein CASRPLLGSSYNSPLHF.

The V and J genes are TRBV30 and TRBJ2-3; TRBD2 matches at 10 bases. V was clipped by 8 bases and J by 4 bases; unmatched bases: 9. There are 14 residues in the CDR3. Germline CDR1 reads GTSNPN; CDR2 reads SVGIG (reference sequence). The DNA of the CDR3 is TGTGCCAGTCAGCGGGAGGGGGAGGCAGATACGCAGTATTTT. Its protein product is CASQREGEADTQYF.

The V call is TRBV6-2 or TRBV6-3, the J call TRBJ1-5, with 8 positions matching TRBD1. Trimming removed 1 base from V and 0 bases from J; junction bases left unmatched: 5. Germline CDR1 and CDR2: MNHEY and SVGEGT. This CDR3 contains 17 residues. The CDR3 protein is CASSYFFGQGSNQPQHF. CDR3 DNA sequence: TGTGCCAGCAGTTACTTCTTTGGACAGGGTAGCAATCAGCCCCAGCATTTT.

The chain employs TRBV5-4 and TRBJ1-4; no clear D gene. The germline V and J ends were trimmed by 0 bases and 8 bases, with 2 bases remaining between them. The CDR3 is 11 amino acids. Germline V CDR1 and CDR2: SGHNT, YYREEE (reference sequence). CDR3 nucleotide sequence: TGTGCCAGCAGCTTGGGAGAAAAACTGTTTTTT. Residues: CASSLGEKLFF.

The rearrangement uses TRBV7-9 and TRBJ2-3; D is perhaps TRBD2 (6 bases). Germline assignment: CDR1 SEHNR and CDR2 FQNEAQ (reference sequence). The CDR3 spans 13 residues. Deletions cut 5 bases from V and 9 bases from J, with 15 bases between. CDR3 coding DNA: TGTGCCAGCAGCCCGGGGACTTCCAGAACGCAGTATTTT. This translates into CASSPGTSRTQYF.

A single count supports this clone. This rearrangement joins TRBV24-1 to TRBJ2-1; D is unclear. This CDR3 spans 12 amino acids. CDR1 is KGHDR, CDR2 SFDVKD, per germline. Trimming removed 9 bases at V and 5 bases at J, with 10 bases between. CDR3 protein: CATGMANNEQFF. The CDR3 region has the DNA TGTGCCACCGGGATGGCAAACAATGAGCAGTTCTTC.

V is TRBV19 and J is TRBJ1-1, with D possibly TRBD1 on 6 matching bases. CDR1 is LNHDA, CDR2 SQIVND, per germline (reference sequence). CDR3 length: 15 residues. Trimming took 7 bases from V and 1 from J, leaving 16 bases between them. Here the CDR3 DNA reads TGTGCCAGTACCACAGGGCAGGCCAGGAACACTGAAGCTTTCTTT. This sequence encodes CASTTGQARNTEAFF.

The gene calls are TRBV19 and TRBJ1-2; the match to TRBD1 covers 7 bases. Trimming removed 6 bases from V and 8 bases from J; junction bases left unmatched: 18. The CDR3 spans 16 residues. Germline V lookup: CDR1 LNHDA, CDR2 SQIVND (reference sequence). CDR3 DNA sequence: TGTGCCAGTAGCCTATTGATAGGGGGCGCTTTGGAGGGCTACACCTTC. It codes for CASSLLIGGALEGYTF.

The chain combines TRBV29-1 with TRBJ2-2, with TRBD1 matching 8 bases. There are 14 residues in the CDR3. The V and J ends lost 4 bases and 5 bases, in that order; junction bases with no gene match: 6. The germline CDR1 and CDR2 sequences are SQVTM and ANQGSEA. CDR3 bases: TGCAGCGTTGGCAGGGGGCTTAATACCGGGGAGCTGTTTTTT. Amino acids: CSVGRGLNTGELFF.

V and J are TRBV9 and TRBJ2-5, with TRBD2 matching over 10 bases. The germline V gene encodes CDR1 SGDLS and CDR2 YYNGEE. With V trimmed by 4 bases and J by 5 bases, 8 bases remained unmatched. The CDR3 consists of 15 residues. The chain's CDR3 is CASSLLAGEWETQYF. The CDR3 DNA sequence: TGTGCCAGCAGCCTTCTAGCGGGAGAGTGGGAGACCCAGTACTTC.

The rearrangement uses TRBV18 and TRBJ1-6; no clear D gene. The CDR3 runs to 13 residues. The germline V gene has CDR1 KGHSH and CDR2 LQKENI. With 2 bases removed from V and 10 bases from J, the gap between germline ends came to 9 bases. The CDR3 is CASSPVQRSPLHF. DNA of the CDR3: TGTGCCAGCTCACCAGTCCAGCGCTCACCCCTCCACTTT. Looking up the rest from reference TRBV18 and TRBJ1-6 gives the full variable domain: NAGVMQNPRHLVRRRGQEARLRCSPMKGHSHVYWYRQLPEEGLKFMVYLQKENIIDESGMPKERFSAEFPKEGPSILRIQQVVRGDSAAYFCASSPVQRSPLHFGNGTRLTVT.

This chain connects TRBV27 to TRBJ2-3; a weak D match, TRBD1 (6 bases). The V and J ends lost 5 bases and 0 bases respectively, with 9 bases between them. The germline gives CDR1 MNHEY, CDR2 SMNVEV (reference sequence). The CDR3 spans 14 residues. As DNA, the CDR3 is TGTGCCAGCAGTCATACAGGGAGCACAGATACGCAGTATTTT. This encodes CASSHTGSTDTQYF.

The J gene is TRBJ1-1, the V gene TRBV6-6; possibly TRBD1 for D (6 bases). CDR1 and CDR2 (germline): MNHNY, SVGAGI (reference sequence). The CDR3 is 11 amino acids. The V end was cut by 8 bases, the J end by 10 bases, with 14 bases between. DNA of the CDR3: TGTGCCAGCCAAACGGGGGCCTCAGCTTTCTTT. It yields the protein CASQTGASAFF.

The chain employs TRBV18 and TRBJ1-1; D remains ambiguous. V lost 0 bases to trimming and J lost 0 bases, with 8 bases between them. CDR1 and CDR2 from the germline V gene are KGHSH and LQKENI. The CDR3 covers 15 residues. The CDR3 sequence: CASSPPFGVNTEAFF. Here the CDR3 DNA reads TGTGCCAGCTCACCACCGTTCGGGGTGAACACTGAAGCTTTCTTT.

The chain joins TRBV5-5 to TRBJ2-7, with a weak D call TRBD1 (5 bases). There are 14 residues in the CDR3. Germline CDR1 and CDR2: SGHKS and YYEKEE (reference sequence). Trimming shortened V by 2 bases and J by 7 bases, and 16 bases separated the two germline ends. CDR3 residues: CASSFGDSLWEQYF. In DNA, the CDR3 is TGTGCCAGCAGCTTTGGAGACAGTCTTTGGGAGCAGTACTTC.

The CDR3 loop is CATSTGQGASNEQFF. The CDR3 DNA is TGTGCCACCAGTACAGGACAGGGGGCTTCCAATGAGCAGTTCTTC. V and J are TRBV15 and TRBJ2-1, with TRBD1 matching over 11 bases. Trimming removed 6 bases from V and 6 bases from J; junction bases left unmatched: 7. The germline V gene encodes CDR1 LNHNV and CDR2 YYDKDF (reference sequence). The CDR3 is 15 residues long.

This chain uses TRBV2 with TRBJ1-5; D might be TRBD1 (6 bases). The V end lost 4 bases, the J end lost 1 base, and 11 bases lay between the germline ends. This CDR3 comprises 15 residues. Germline CDR1 SNHLY, CDR2 FYNNEI. The CDR3 is CASSGTALSNQPQHF. The CDR3 region has the DNA TGTGCCAGCAGTGGGACAGCCTTAAGCAATCAGCCCCAGCATTTT.

The chain uses TRBV4-2 and TRBJ1-1; maybe TRBD1 (6 bases). Germline V lookup: CDR1 LGHNA, CDR2 YNFKEQ. The CDR3 is 12 amino acids. The V and J ends lost 4 bases and 8 bases respectively, with 11 bases between them. CDR3 residues: CASSLGGSEAFF. CDR3 in DNA: TGTGCCAGCAGCCTAGGGGGTTCCGAAGCTTTCTTT.